This T cell receptor (beta chain) is from a study of shared clonotypes between healthy human individuals. The protocol was immunoSEQ multiplex PCR, while the TCRdb copy is restricted to in-frame clones and leaves out a portion. Here the sample spans about 700,000 clones, roughly 94% being singletons. Terminally differentiated effector memory CD45RA+ cells were excluded from the naive CD8 cells, which were CD45RO-negative and positively selected for CCR7. CDR1 is MNHNY, CDR2 SVGAGI, per germline (reference sequence). V lost 6 bases and J lost 2; bases outside the gene matches: 2. This CDR3 spans 13 amino acids.

The sample taken for sequencing was naive CD8+ T cells sorted from blood. The receptor comes from a man aged 30 to 45 in good health. The rearrangement uses TRBV6-6 and TRBJ2-7, with 9 nucleotides matching TRBD2. DNA for the CDR3: TGTGCCAGCAGCGCTAGCGGGGCCTACGAGCAGTACTTC. It encodes CASSASGAYEQYF.